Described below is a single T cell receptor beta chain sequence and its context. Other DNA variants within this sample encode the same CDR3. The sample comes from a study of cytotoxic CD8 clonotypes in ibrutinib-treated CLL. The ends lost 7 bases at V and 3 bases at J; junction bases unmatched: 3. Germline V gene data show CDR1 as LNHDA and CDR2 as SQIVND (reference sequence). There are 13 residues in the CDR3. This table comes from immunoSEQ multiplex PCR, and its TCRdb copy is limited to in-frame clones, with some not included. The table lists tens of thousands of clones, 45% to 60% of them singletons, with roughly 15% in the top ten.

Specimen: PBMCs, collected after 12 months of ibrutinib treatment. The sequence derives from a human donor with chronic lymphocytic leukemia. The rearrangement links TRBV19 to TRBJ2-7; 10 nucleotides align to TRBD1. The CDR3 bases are TGTGCCAGTACCTGGACAGGGGGCTACGAGCAGTACTTC. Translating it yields CASTWTGGYEQYF.